Following are 11 T cell receptor beta chains from one sample sequenced in a study of shared clonotypes between healthy human individuals. TCRdb's copy holds only in-frame clones and misses some; the assay was immunoSEQ multiplex PCR. This table holds roughly 1.5 million clones, 98% found once. Sequencing used naive CD4+ T cells sorted from blood. The subset denotes: CD45RA+ positively selected. All receptors come from a man aged 30 to 39 in good health.

This chain joins TRBV5-1 and TRBJ1-4, with 7 positions matching TRBD1. J gave up 2 bases and V 4 bases, and 11 bases lay outside the gene matches. The CDR3 covers 17 residues. Looked up from germline, CDR1 is SGHRS and CDR2 is YFSETQ. CDR3 nucleotides: TGCGCCAGCAGCAGGACAGGTGCCGTAGCTACTAATGAAAAACTGTTTTTT. This codes for CASSRTGAVATNEKLFF. Drawing the rest from reference TRBV5-1 and TRBJ1-4, the complete variable domain is KAGVTQTPRYLIKTRGQQVTLSCSPISGHRSVSWYQQTPGQGLQFLFEYFSETQRNKGNFPGRFSGRQFSNSRSEMNVSTLELGDSALYLCASSRTGAVATNEKLFFGSGTQLSVL.

V is TRBV7-9 and J is TRBJ2-3, with 9 bases fitting TRBD2. The CDR3 has 18 residues. Germline V lookup: CDR1 SEHNR, CDR2 FQNEAQ (reference sequence). V lost 1 base and J lost 5; bases outside the gene matches: 13. CDR3 DNA: TGTGCCAGCAGCTTAGTTCTGGCGGGAGGGTACTCAGGAGATACGCAGTATTTT. It codes for CASSLVLAGGYSGDTQYF.

This sequence joins TRBV18 and TRBJ2-7, with D unresolved. The germline CDR1 and CDR2 sequences are KGHSH and LQKENI. V was pared by 5 bases and J by 3 bases, with 8 bases between. The length of the CDR3 is 12 residues. CDR3 in amino acids: CASSDRVYEQYF. DNA of the CDR3: TGTGCCAGCTCAGATCGAGTCTACGAGCAGTACTTC.

V is TRBV4-2 and J is TRBJ2-5; D is unclear. CDR1 is LGHNA, CDR2 YNFKEQ, per germline. With 0 bases removed from V and 4 bases from J, the gap between germline ends came to 6 bases. This CDR3 comprises 13 residues. The CDR3 loop reads CASSQEKGETQYF. The CDR3 DNA sequence: TGTGCCAGCAGCCAAGAGAAGGGAGAGACCCAGTACTTC.

The V call is TRBV28, the J call TRBJ1-2; weak D call: TRBD1 (6 bases). The CDR3 spans 14 residues. With 10 bases removed from V and 2 bases from J, the gap between germline ends came to 17 bases. Germline CDR1 is MDHEN and CDR2 is SYDVKM. This CDR3 is CATLPAGDNYGYTF. The CDR3 DNA sequence: TGTGCCACCCTGCCGGCAGGGGACAACTATGGCTACACCTTC.

This chain joins TRBV6-6 and TRBJ2-7, with D possibly TRBD2 on 6 matching bases. Germline values: CDR1 MNHNY, CDR2 SVGAGI (reference sequence). Deletions cut 6 bases from V and 9 bases from J, with 18 bases between. The CDR3 spans 13 residues. The CDR3: CASSSSIGGAQYF. CDR3 sequence (DNA): TGTGCCAGCAGCTCTTCTATAGGCGGGGCGCAGTACTTC.

This clone was seen a single time. The rearrangement uses TRBV13 and TRBJ2-7, with D hard to call. The CDR3 totals 13 residues. Trimming cost V 3 bases and J 4 bases, with 10 bases left between them. Looked up from germline, CDR1 is PRHDT and CDR2 is FYEKMQ (reference sequence). DNA of the CDR3: TGTGCCAGCAGCTTTGGGAACAAATACGAGCAGTACTTC. Protein product: CASSFGNKYEQYF.

The V gene is TRBV30, the J gene TRBJ2-1; no definite D call. Per germline, CDR1 GTSNPN and CDR2 SVGIG (reference sequence). CDR3 length: 15 amino acids. V dropped 3 bases and J dropped 0 bases, with 12 bases sitting between them. CDR3 sequence (DNA): TGTGCCTGGAGGGCCAGTAGGAGCTCCTACAATGAGCAGTTCTTC. It translates to CAWRASRSSYNEQFF.

Concerning this clone: Other nucleotide sequences from this sample produce the same CDR3. This chain joins TRBV5-1 and TRBJ2-3, with 10 positions matching TRBD2. V trimming: 4 bases; J trimming: 6 bases; junction bases outside the gene matches: 8. Germline CDR1 is SGHRS and CDR2 is YFSETQ. This CDR3 is 15 amino acids long. For the CDR3, the DNA is TGCGCCAGCAGCCTTCTAGCGGGAGTCTCTGATACGCAGTATTTT. Its protein product is CASSLLAGVSDTQYF.

The CDR3 DNA reads TGTGCCAGCAGTTTACCGGCGGGGGGCGGTTTTACGAGCGCTGAAGCTTTCTTT. Residues: CASSLPAGGGFTSAEAFF. The chain couples TRBV28 to TRBJ1-1; D is possibly TRBD1 (6 bases). Germline V CDR1 and CDR2: MDHEN, SYDVKM. Trimming stripped 2 bases from V and 6 bases from J, with 25 bases between. This CDR3 region has 18 residues. Using reference TRBV28 and TRBJ1-1 for the parts outside the CDR3, the full variable domain is DVKVTQSSRYLVKRTGEKVFLECVQDMDHENMFWYRQDPGLGLRLIYFSYDVKMKEKGDIPEGYSVSREKKERFSLILESASTNQTSMYLCASSLPAGGGFTSAEAFFGQGTRLTVV.

The gene calls are TRBV19 and TRBJ2-1; D gene ambiguous. The CDR3 sequence is 16 residues long. Trimming took off 6 bases at V and 0 bases at J, with 15 bases between the two ends. The germline V gene encodes CDR1 LNHDA and CDR2 SQIVND (reference sequence). For the CDR3, the DNA is TGTGCCAGTAGCCCACTTTGGACGAGCTCCTACAATGAGCAGTTCTTC. Translation: CASSPLWTSSYNEQFF.